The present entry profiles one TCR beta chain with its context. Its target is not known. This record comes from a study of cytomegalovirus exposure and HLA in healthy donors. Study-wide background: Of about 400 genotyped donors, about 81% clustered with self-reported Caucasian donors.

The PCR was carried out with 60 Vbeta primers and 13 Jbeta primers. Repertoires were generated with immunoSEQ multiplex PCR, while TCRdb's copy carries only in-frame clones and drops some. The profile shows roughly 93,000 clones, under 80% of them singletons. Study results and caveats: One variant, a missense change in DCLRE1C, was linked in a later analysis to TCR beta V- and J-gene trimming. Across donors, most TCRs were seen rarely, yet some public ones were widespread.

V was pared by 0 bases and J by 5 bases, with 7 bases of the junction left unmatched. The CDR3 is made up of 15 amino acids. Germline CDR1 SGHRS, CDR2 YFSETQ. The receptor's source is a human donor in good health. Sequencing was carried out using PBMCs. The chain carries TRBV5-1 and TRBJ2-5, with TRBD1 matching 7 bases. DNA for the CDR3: TGCGCCAGCAGCTTGGACAGGGGAGTGAGGGAGACCCAGTACTTC. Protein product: CASSLDRGVRETQYF.